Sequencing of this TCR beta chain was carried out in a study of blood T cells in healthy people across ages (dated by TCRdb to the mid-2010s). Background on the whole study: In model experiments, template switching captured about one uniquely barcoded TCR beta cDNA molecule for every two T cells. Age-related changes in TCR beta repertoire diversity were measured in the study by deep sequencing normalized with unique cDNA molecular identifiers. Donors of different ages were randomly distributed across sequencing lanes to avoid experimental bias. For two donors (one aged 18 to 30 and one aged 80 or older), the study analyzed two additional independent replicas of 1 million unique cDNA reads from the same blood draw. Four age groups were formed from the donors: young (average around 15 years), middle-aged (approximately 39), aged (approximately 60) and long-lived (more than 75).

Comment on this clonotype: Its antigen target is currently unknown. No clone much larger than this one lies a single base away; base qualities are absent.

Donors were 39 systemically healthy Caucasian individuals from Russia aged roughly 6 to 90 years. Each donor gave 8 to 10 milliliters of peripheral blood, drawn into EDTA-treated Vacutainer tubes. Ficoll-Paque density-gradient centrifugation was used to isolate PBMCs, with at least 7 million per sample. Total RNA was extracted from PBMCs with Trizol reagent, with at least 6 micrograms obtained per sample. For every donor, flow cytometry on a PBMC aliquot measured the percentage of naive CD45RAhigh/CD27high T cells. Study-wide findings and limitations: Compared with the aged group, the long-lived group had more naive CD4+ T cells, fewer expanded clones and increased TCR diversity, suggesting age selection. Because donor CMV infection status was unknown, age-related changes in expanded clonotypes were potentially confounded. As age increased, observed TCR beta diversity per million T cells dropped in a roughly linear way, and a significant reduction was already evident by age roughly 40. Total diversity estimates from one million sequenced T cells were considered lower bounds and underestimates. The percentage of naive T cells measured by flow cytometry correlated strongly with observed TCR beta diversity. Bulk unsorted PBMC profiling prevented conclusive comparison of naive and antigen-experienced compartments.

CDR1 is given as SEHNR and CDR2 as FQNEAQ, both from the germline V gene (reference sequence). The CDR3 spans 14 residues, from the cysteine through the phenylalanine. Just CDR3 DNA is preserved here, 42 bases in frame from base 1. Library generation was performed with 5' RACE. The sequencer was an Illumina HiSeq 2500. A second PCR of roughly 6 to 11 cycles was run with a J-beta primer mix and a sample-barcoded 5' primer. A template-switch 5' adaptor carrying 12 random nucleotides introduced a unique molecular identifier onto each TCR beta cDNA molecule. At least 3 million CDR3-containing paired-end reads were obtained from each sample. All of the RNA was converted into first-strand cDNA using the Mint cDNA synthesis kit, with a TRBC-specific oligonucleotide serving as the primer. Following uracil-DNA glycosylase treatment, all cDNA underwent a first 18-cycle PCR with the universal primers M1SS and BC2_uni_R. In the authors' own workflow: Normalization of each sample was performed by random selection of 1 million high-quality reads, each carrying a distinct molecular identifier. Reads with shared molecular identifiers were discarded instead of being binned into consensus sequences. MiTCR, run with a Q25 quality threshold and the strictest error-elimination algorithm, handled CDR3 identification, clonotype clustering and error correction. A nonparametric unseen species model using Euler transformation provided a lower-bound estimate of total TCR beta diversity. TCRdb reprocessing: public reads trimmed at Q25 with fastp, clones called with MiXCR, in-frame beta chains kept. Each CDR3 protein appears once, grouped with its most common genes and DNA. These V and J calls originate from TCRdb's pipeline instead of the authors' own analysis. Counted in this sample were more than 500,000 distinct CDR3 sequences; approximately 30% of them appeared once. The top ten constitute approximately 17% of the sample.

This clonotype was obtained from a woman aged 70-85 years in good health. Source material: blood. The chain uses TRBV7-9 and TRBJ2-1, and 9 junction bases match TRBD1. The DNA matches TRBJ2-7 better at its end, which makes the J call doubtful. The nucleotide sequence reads TGTGCCAGCAGCCCCCGGACAGGGGACTACGAGCAGTACTTC. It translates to CASSPRTGDYEQYF.